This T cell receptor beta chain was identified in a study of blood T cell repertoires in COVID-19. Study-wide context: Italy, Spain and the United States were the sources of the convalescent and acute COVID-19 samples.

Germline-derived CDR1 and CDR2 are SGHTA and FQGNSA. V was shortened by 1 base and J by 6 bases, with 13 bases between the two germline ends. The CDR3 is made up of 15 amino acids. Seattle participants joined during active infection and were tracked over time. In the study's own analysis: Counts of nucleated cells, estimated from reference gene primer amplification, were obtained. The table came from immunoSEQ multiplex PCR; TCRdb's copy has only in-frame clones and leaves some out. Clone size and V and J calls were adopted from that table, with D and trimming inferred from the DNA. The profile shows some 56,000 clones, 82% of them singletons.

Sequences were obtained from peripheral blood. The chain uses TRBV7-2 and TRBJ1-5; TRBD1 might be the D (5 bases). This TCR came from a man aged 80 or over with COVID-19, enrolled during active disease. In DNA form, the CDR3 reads TGTGCCAGCAGCTTAGATGGGCAGGGATCTCAGCCCCAGCATTTT. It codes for CASSLDGQGSQPQHF.